A selection of T cell receptor beta chains follows, all from one sample in a study of cytotoxic CD8 clonotypes in ibrutinib-treated CLL. Using immunoSEQ multiplex PCR, the repertoire was profiled, and TCRdb retains in-frame clones only, with some absent. The top ten clones hold around 37% of a sample with 60,000 to 95,000 clones, around four fifths of them seen once. The sample was PBMCs, taken after 24 months of ibrutinib treatment. Source of these receptors: a human donor with chronic lymphocytic leukemia. Both conserved end residues are part of each CDR3. The order of the fields is J gene, clone size, D gene, V gene, CDR3 DNA, CDR3 protein. The D gene is left open where the match is weak. Expanded clones are given a class, and other clones once, few, many or no size at all.

>TRBJ2-7|.|TRBD1|TRBV19
TGTGCCAGTAGTATGTACTCGAACAGGGGTTACGAGCAGTACTTC
CASSMYSNRGYEQYF
>TRBJ1-5|.|.|TRBV9
TGTGCCAGCAGCGTAGAAGGGGCGTTCAATCAGCCCCAGCATTTT
CASSVEGAFNQPQHF
>TRBJ2-2|few|TRBD2|TRBV6-5
TGTGCCAGCAGACTTAGCGGGACCGGGGAGCTGTTTTTT
CASRLSGTGELFF
>TRBJ1-3|.|.|TRBV7-9
TGTGCCAGCAGCTTAGCGATGGGGTTGAAAGGAAACACCATATATTTT
CASSLAMGLKGNTIYF
>TRBJ2-5|.|TRBD2|TRBV7-9
TGTGCCAGCGGCGGGGCTAGCGGACCCCAAGAGACCCAGTACTTC
CASGGASGPQETQYF
>TRBJ1-1|.|.|TRBV6-5
TGTGCCAGCAGTTACAGGGGTAGGGCCACTGAAGCTTTCTTT
CASSYRGRATEAFF
>TRBJ2-7|.|TRBD2|TRBV5-1
TGCGCCAGCAGCCGGGGTAGCGGGAGGGATTCCACCTACGAGCAGTACTTC
CASSRGSGRDSTYEQYF
>TRBJ1-1|.|.|TRBV20-1
TGCAGTGCTGAGTACACTGAAGCTTTCTTT
CSAEYTEAFF
>TRBJ1-1|few|.|TRBV10-3
TGTGCCATAAGTCAGGGTTCGGTAGTGAACACTGAAGCTTTCTTT
CAISQGSVVNTEAFF
>TRBJ1-5|.|.|TRBV27
TGTGCCAGCAGCGCATACAGCGTCAATCAGCCCCAGCATTTT
CASSAYSVNQPQHF
>TRBJ2-1|.|TRBD1|TRBV5-4
TGTGCCAGCAGCTCCGGGACAGGGAGGAATGAGCAGTTCTTC
CASSSGTGRNEQFF
>TRBJ1-2|.|.|TRBV6-6
TGTGCCAGCAGTTACGCTGGGGCGTGGACTGATGGCTACACCTTC
CASSYAGAWTDGYTF
>TRBJ1-5|.|.|TRBV27
TGTGCCAGCAGTTTCTCACGGACTGGAGGTCAGCCCCAGCATTTT
CASSFSRTGGQPQHF
>TRBJ1-5|.|TRBD1|TRBV6-1
TGTGCCAGCAGTGAAGCATCAGGGGGGAAACAGCCCCAGCATTTT
CASSEASGGKQPQHF
>TRBJ1-1|.|TRBD1|TRBV7-9
TGTGCCAGCACCCTAACCGACAGGGGAACTGAAGCTTTCTTT
CASTLTDRGTEAFF
>TRBJ2-2|.|.|TRBV2
TGTGCCAGCAGTAGGGAAGGGACCGGGGAGCTGTTTTTT
CASSREGTGELFF
>TRBJ2-7|.|TRBD1|TRBV30
TGTGCCTGGCAAGGGGACAGACCTCCCTACGAGCAGTACTTC
CAWQGDRPPYEQYF
>TRBJ2-7|.|.|TRBV7-9
TGTGCCAGCAGCCACGGCTCCTACGAGCAGTACTTC
CASSHGSYEQYF
>TRBJ2-5|.|TRBD1|TRBV6-6
TGTGCCAGCAGTTCCCGACAGGGGGCTTGGGAGACCCAGTACTTC
CASSSRQGAWETQYF
>TRBJ2-3|.|.|TRBV10-3
TGTGCCATCAGCTTAGGGGTCGTAGATACGCAGTATTTT
CAISLGVVDTQYF
>TRBJ1-3|.|.|TRBV30
TGTGCCTGGGTAGACAGGCGATTTACTGGAAACACCATATATTTT
CAWVDRRFTGNTIYF
>TRBJ2-7|.|.|TRBV5-4
TGTGCCAGCAGCTTTTTGGGAATACCCTACGAGCAGTACTTC
CASSFLGIPYEQYF
>TRBJ1-4|.|.|TRBV5-8
TGTGCCAGCAGCTTTAGAACAGGAGGTTTTGAAAAACTGTTTTTT
CASSFRTGGFEKLFF
>TRBJ2-2|.|.|TRBV11-3
TGTGCCAGCAGCCCGGGGGACAATCGACCCGGGGAGCTGTTTTTT
CASSPGDNRPGELFF
>TRBJ2-7|.|.|TRBV6-5
TGTGCCAGCAGTCGGACGGGGAGCTCCTACGAGCAGTACTTC
CASSRTGSSYEQYF
>TRBJ2-3|.|.|TRBV5-6
TGTGCCAGCAGCTTGGCCATGGGGGCAGATACGCAGTATTTT
CASSLAMGADTQYF
>TRBJ2-1|.|.|TRBV2
TGTGCCAGCAGTGAACCCCAATTTACTGAGCAGTTCTTC
CASSEPQFTEQFF
>TRBJ2-3|.|.|TRBV2
TGTGCCAGCAGCCATCCCCGACTCTTTGGGGAAAGAGATACGCAGTATTTT
CASSHPRLFGERDTQYF
>TRBJ1-3|.|.|TRBV5-5
TGTGCCAGCAGCTTGGCGGGGGGGCCGGGAAACACCATATATTTT
CASSLAGGPGNTIYF
>TRBJ2-7|.|TRBD1|TRBV6-5
TGTGCCAGCAGTTACTCGAGAGACAGGGTGCACGAGCAGTACTTC
CASSYSRDRVHEQYF
>TRBJ1-1|.|.|TRBV27
TGTGCCAGCAGTTACGGGGCGAACACTGAAGCTTTCTTT
CASSYGANTEAFF
>TRBJ1-5|.|TRBD1|TRBV6-1
TGTGCCAGCAGTGAGGGACAGGGTAATCAGCCCCAGCATTTT
CASSEGQGNQPQHF
>TRBJ2-7|.|.|TRBV6-5
TGTGCCAGCAGGACGGCGAGCTCCTACGAGCAGTACTTC
CASRTASSYEQYF
>TRBJ1-1|.|.|TRBV6-5
TGTGCCAGCAATGGGGGCACTGAAGCTTTCTTT
CASNGGTEAFF
>TRBJ1-5|.|.|TRBV28
TGTGCCAGCAGTTTATGGGGCAGTATGGATCAATATAGCAATCAGCCCCAGCATTTT
CASSLWGSMDQYSNQPQHF
>TRBJ2-3|.|.|TRBV6-5
TGTGCCAGCAGTCATACTACAGATACGCAGTATTTT
CASSHTTDTQYF
>TRBJ2-1|.|TRBD2|TRBV6-5
TGTGCCAGCAGTTACTGGGGACTAACTAACAATGAGCAGTTCTTC
CASSYWGLTNNEQFF
>TRBJ1-3|.|.|TRBV11-2
TGTGCCAGCAGCTTTGGCTTTGGAAACACCATATATTTT
CASSFGFGNTIYF
>TRBJ2-7|.|.|TRBV5-1
TGCGCCAGCAGCGTAGAACACGGGGCAACCTACGAGCAGTACTTC
CASSVEHGATYEQYF
>TRBJ2-7|.|TRBD2|TRBV27
TGTGCCAGCAGCCGACTAGCGGGAGGGGGCTACGAGCAGTACTTC
CASSRLAGGGYEQYF
>TRBJ2-7|.|TRBD2|TRBV9
TGTGCCAGCAGCGCCGGTCAGGTTCTAGCGGGACCCTACGAGCAGTACTTC
CASSAGQVLAGPYEQYF
>TRBJ1-1|few|.|TRBV7-9
TGTGCCAGCAGCTCCGGGACATACGGTCAGCCTGAAGCTTTCTTT
CASSSGTYGQPEAFF
>TRBJ2-2|few|.|TRBV19
TGTGCCACCGGGCTCCGGAGGGCCGGGGAGCTGTTTTTT
CATGLRRAGELFF
>TRBJ2-3|.|.|TRBV5-6
TGTGCCAGCAGCCCTGAGCCGGGCACAGATACGCAGTATTTT
CASSPEPGTDTQYF
>TRBJ1-3|.|.|TRBV7-3
TGTGCCAGCAGCCAAAGGGCAGGTTTTTCCTCTGGAAACACCATATATTTT
CASSQRAGFSSGNTIYF
>TRBJ2-1|.|.|TRBV6-5
TGTGCCAGCAGTTCCCTCGGCTGGACTATCTTTGAGCAGTTCTTC
CASSSLGWTIFEQFF
>TRBJ2-1|.|TRBD2|TRBV7-2
TGTGCCAGCAGCTTAATCACGGGAGGGTTGCCCTACAATGAGCAGTTCTTC
CASSLITGGLPYNEQFF
>TRBJ2-1|.|TRBD2|TRBV4-1
TGCGCCAGCAGCCATCGCGGGGGGCCCCCCTATGAGCAGTTCTTC
CASSHRGGPPYEQFF